These 18 T cell receptor beta chains share one sample of origin, sequenced in a study of identical twins. From the 5' RACE reads, TCRdb called clonotypes with MiXCR, one entry per CDR3 protein. This repertoire shows 510,000 or so distinct CDR3 sequences, about 15% found once; its top ten account for roughly 0.46%. The sample was also reused in another study, on yellow fever vaccine responses in identical twins.

Source material: CD4+ T cells sorted from blood. Every receptor here comes from a woman younger than 35 in good health.

V gene TRBV6-1 combines with J gene TRBJ1-1, with a possible D match to TRBD1 (6 bases). Germline V lookup: CDR1 MNHNS, CDR2 SASEGT. This CDR3 has 13 residues. The V end lost 10 bases, the J end lost 4 bases, and 16 bases lay between the germline ends. In DNA, the CDR3 is TGTGCCACGAGGGGGGGCGGGGGCACTGAAGCTTTCTTT. As protein: CATRGGGGTEAFF.

The chain has TRBV20-1 and TRBJ2-2, with no clear D. Germline loops: CDR1 DFQATT, CDR2 SNEGSKA (reference sequence). Trimming took 4 bases from V and 4 from J, leaving 7 bases between them. This CDR3 spans 12 amino acids. In DNA, the CDR3 is TGCAGTGCTAAACTTACCACCGGGGAGCTGTTTTTT. It translates to CSAKLTTGELFF.

The V and J genes are TRBV20-1 and TRBJ1-2; no clear D. Trimming removed 3 bases from V and 0 bases from J, with 17 bases in between. The V gene's germline CDR1 is DFQATT and CDR2 SNEGSKA (reference sequence). This CDR3 has 16 amino acids. CDR3 in DNA: TGCAGTGCTAGCCCCCCTGGGAGACATACTAACTATGGCTACACCTTC. The encoded protein is CSASPPGRHTNYGYTF.

This clonotype has only a few counts. The CDR3 protein is CASSAAGYKRENTGELFF. The CDR3 coding sequence is TGTGCCAGCAGCGCCGCCGGGTATAAGCGGGAGAACACCGGGGAGCTGTTTTTT. V and J are TRBV5-6 and TRBJ2-2; 7 bases line up with TRBD2. The ends lost 4 bases at V and 1 base at J; junction bases unmatched: 13. The CDR3 is made up of 18 amino acids. In germline, CDR1 is SGHDT, CDR2 YYEEEE. Based on the CDR3 plus reference TRBV5-6 and TRBJ2-2, the full variable domain is DAGVTQSPTHLIKTRGQQVTLRCSPKSGHDTVSWYQQALGQGPQFIFQYYEEEERQRGNFPDRFSGHQFPNYSSELNVNALLLGDSALYLCASSAAGYKRENTGELFFGEGSRLTVL.

This clonotype has only a few counts. V is TRBV10-1 and J is TRBJ2-3, with TRBD2 matching over 11 bases. Unmatched junction bases numbered 4, after V lost 0 bases and J lost 11 bases. From germline, CDR1 is WNHNN and CDR2 SYGVQD (reference sequence). The CDR3 is 14 amino acids. CDR3: CASSESTSGGRQYF. The CDR3 region has the DNA TGCGCCAGCAGTGAGTCTACTAGCGGGGGTAGGCAGTATTTT.

This clonotype was seen a handful of times. The chain couples TRBV29-1 to TRBJ2-1; 12 nucleotides agree with TRBD2. The junction had 9 bases not matched to a gene; V was cut back by 5 bases and J by 7 bases. Germline assignment: CDR1 SQVTM and CDR2 ANQGSEA. The CDR3 has 15 amino acids. The CDR3 bases are TGCAGCGTTTCTTCGACTAGCGGGAGATTAAATGAGCAGTTCTTC. As protein: CSVSSTSGRLNEQFF.

The chain has TRBV5-1 and TRBJ2-5; D might be TRBD1 (6 bases). V was clipped by 0 bases and J by 5 bases, with 14 bases between them. The CDR3 runs 15 residues. CDR1 and CDR2 (germline): SGHRS, YFSETQ. The CDR3 DNA follows: TGCGCCAGCAGCTTGGGACAGGTTGGAGGTGAGACCCAGTACTTC. Translated: CASSLGQVGGETQYF.

The chain has TRBV11-1 and TRBJ2-6, with 10 positions matching TRBD1. V lost 2 bases to trimming and J lost 0 bases; unmatched junction nucleotides: 10. The CDR3 runs 20 residues. Germline values: CDR1 SGHAT, CDR2 FQDESV (reference sequence). The CDR3 DNA reads as TGTGCCAGCAGCTTACTTCGGAAGACAGGGGGCGCCTCTGGGGCCAACGTCCTGACTTTC. Amino acids: CASSLLRKTGGASGANVLTF. The complete variable domain, with remaining parts taken from reference TRBV11-1 and TRBJ2-6, reads EAEVAQSPRYKITEKSQAVAFWCDPISGHATLYWYRQILGQGPELLVQFQDESVVDDSQLPKDRFSAERLKGVDSTLKIQPAELGDSAMYLCASSLLRKTGGASGANVLTFGAGSRLTVL.

The chain joins TRBV3-1 to TRBJ2-2; possible D gene TRBD2, 6 bases. CDR1 and CDR2 from the germline V gene are LGHDT and YNNKEL (reference sequence). V was cut by 8 bases and J by 5 bases, with 12 bases left in between. This CDR3 is 13 amino acids long. The CDR3 is CASLGEVTGELFF. The CDR3 coding sequence is TGTGCCAGCCTCGGGGAGGTGACCGGGGAGCTGTTTTTT. Full variable domain (remainder filled in from reference TRBV3-1 and TRBJ2-2): DTAVSQTPKYLVTQMGNDKSIKCEQNLGHDTMYWYKQDSKKFLKIMFSYNNKELIINETVPNRFSPKSPDKAHLNLHINSLELGDSAVYFCASLGEVTGELFFGEGSRLTVL.

The chain links TRBV20-1 to TRBJ1-1; 9 bases fit TRBD1. The trim removed 4 bases at V and 0 bases at J, leaving 9 bases unmatched. This CDR3 contains 16 residues. Germline lookup yields CDR1 DFQATT and CDR2 SNEGSKA (reference sequence). The CDR3, as DNA: TGCAGTGCTAAAGGGACAGGGTCATCCATGAACACTGAAGCTTTCTTT. This codes for CSAKGTGSSMNTEAFF.

DNA for the CDR3: TGTGCCAGCAGTTTCGCGACAGGGTCTTCACCCCTCCACTTT. Translation gives CASSFATGSSPLHF. The V and J genes are TRBV12-3 or TRBV12-4 and TRBJ1-6, with TRBD1 matching over 7 bases. V lost 3 bases, J lost 9 bases, and 5 bases stayed unmatched. The CDR3 totals 14 residues.

A few counts support this clonotype. The chain employs TRBV29-1 and TRBJ1-2, with 8 nucleotides matching TRBD1. The CDR3 is 16 residues long. CDR1 and CDR2 from the germline V gene are SQVTM and ANQGSEA. The J segment lost 4 bases and the V segment lost 0 bases, leaving 10 bases of the junction unmatched. CDR3 in amino acids: CSVEEGTGGLSYGYTF. The CDR3 region has the DNA TGCAGCGTTGAAGAGGGAACAGGGGGTCTTTCCTATGGCTACACCTTC.

The table lists this clonotype with many counts. The chain couples TRBV5-1 to TRBJ2-4, with D perhaps matching TRBD1 (7 bases). This CDR3 contains 15 residues. Between the trimmed V and J ends, which lost 5 bases and 1 base, there was a span of 13 bases. CDR1 and CDR2 from the germline V gene are SGHRS and YFSETQ. CDR3 nucleotides: TGCGCCAGCAGAGAGGAGGGGGCGGCCAAAAACATTCAGTACTTC. It specifies CASREEGAAKNIQYF.

The gene calls are TRBV7-2 and TRBJ1-4, with D tentatively TRBD1 (5 bases). The germline CDR1 and CDR2 sequences are SGHTA and FQGNSA. The CDR3 loop spans 15 amino acids. With 6 bases removed from V and 9 bases from J, the gap between germline ends came to 20 bases. The CDR3 reads CASSFQAGLGQKLFF. DNA of the CDR3: TGTGCCAGCAGTTTCCAGGCCGGATTGGGGCAAAAACTGTTTTTT.

This clonotype occurred a few times. The V and J genes are TRBV6-6 and TRBJ1-6, with D unresolved. This CDR3 region has 13 residues. The germline CDR1 and CDR2 sequences are MNHNY and SVGAGI (reference sequence). V dropped 8 bases and J dropped 6 bases, with 11 bases sitting between them. Here the CDR3 DNA reads TGTGCCAGCTCCCGGGTTACTAATTCACCCCTCCACTTT. Protein: CASSRVTNSPLHF.

The CDR3 nucleotides are TGTGCCACCAGTGATGTGGAGGTTCGGCAGTTCTTC. It is translated as CATSDVEVRQFF. The chain is built from TRBV24-1 and TRBJ2-1; a weak D match, TRBD2 (5 bases). In germline, CDR1 is KGHDR, CDR2 SFDVKD. The CDR3 has 12 residues. Trimming took off 3 bases at V and 12 bases at J, with 11 bases between the two ends.

This clonotype turned up a few times. The CDR3 DNA follows: TGCAGCGCCAGGACTAGCCGACTCACCGGGGAGCTGTTTTTT. Translated, it gives CSARTSRLTGELFF. J is TRBJ2-2 and V is TRBV29-1; 8 bases are a match to TRBD2. Looked up from germline, CDR1 is SQVTM and CDR2 is ANQGSEA. Trimming took 7 bases from V and 4 from J; bases not matched to a gene: 8. CDR3 size: 14 residues.

This clonotype turned up a few times. DNA for the CDR3: TGTGCCAGCAGTGAAACCCAGGGCAAGGCAAAACTGTTTTTT. Translated, it gives CASSETQGKAKLFF. The chain combines TRBV2 with TRBJ1-4; perhaps TRBD1 as D (5 bases). This CDR3 contains 14 residues. Trimming removed 2 bases from V and 10 bases from J, with 14 bases in between. In germline, CDR1 is SNHLY, CDR2 FYNNEI.